The clone carrying this TCR beta chain was counted only a few times. Antigen: not known. TCRdb's copy holds only in-frame clones and misses some; the assay was immunoSEQ multiplex PCR. The table lists about 140,000 clones, 85% to 95% of them singletons, with 0.75% to 1% in the top ten. The data were obtained in a study of T cell responses to AZD1222 COVID-19 vaccine. Study-wide findings and caveats: There were mostly white British donors and more females than males, and clonal diversity was possibly underestimated.

The CDR3 covers 16 residues. The trim removed 3 bases at V and 0 bases at J, leaving 6 bases unmatched. The germline gives CDR1 SGHAT, CDR2 FQDESV (reference sequence). Specimen: peripheral blood, collected on day 0 of MenACWY control vaccination. The sequence was obtained from an adult in good health. The gene calls are TRBV11-1 and TRBJ2-7; 9 nucleotides align to TRBD1. CDR3 sequence reads: CASSFTGTGHSYEQYF. The CDR3 coding sequence is TGTGCCAGCAGCTTCACCGGGACAGGGCACTCCTACGAGCAGTACTTC.